This T cell receptor (beta chain) derives from a study of glioma-infiltrating T cells. Study results and caveats: Above-expected tissue-blood divergence occurred in all gliomas, most in low-grade ones. Only very few CDR3 sequences appeared in both tissue and blood.

Using RNA template, CDR3s of TCR alpha and beta were amplified with iRepertoire arm-PCR. One-step reverse transcription and amplification started from about 100-400 ng of tissue mRNA or PBMC total RNA. TCRdb reprocessed the multiplex PCR reads with MiXCR, giving one entry per CDR3 protein. The sample holds about 94,000 distinct CDR3 sequences; 20% to 25% are singletons and the top ten take roughly 6.7%. In its sample, this clonotype was seen many times. No antigen is known for it. This CDR3 region has 12 residues. The germline V gene encodes CDR1 MNHNS and CDR2 SASEGT. Trimming took 5 bases from V and 4 from J, leaving 9 bases between them.

This chain links TRBV6-1 with TRBJ2-7, with D unclear. The receptor's source is a human donor with low-grade glioma or glioblastoma, undergoing nonglioma brain surgery, or in good health (not recorded which). The sequenced sample was glioma tissue, nonneoplastic brain tissue, or PBMCs (not recorded which). Written as DNA, the CDR3 is TGTGCCAGCAGTTCTTCACGTTACGAGCAGTACTTC. It codes for CASSSSRYEQYF.